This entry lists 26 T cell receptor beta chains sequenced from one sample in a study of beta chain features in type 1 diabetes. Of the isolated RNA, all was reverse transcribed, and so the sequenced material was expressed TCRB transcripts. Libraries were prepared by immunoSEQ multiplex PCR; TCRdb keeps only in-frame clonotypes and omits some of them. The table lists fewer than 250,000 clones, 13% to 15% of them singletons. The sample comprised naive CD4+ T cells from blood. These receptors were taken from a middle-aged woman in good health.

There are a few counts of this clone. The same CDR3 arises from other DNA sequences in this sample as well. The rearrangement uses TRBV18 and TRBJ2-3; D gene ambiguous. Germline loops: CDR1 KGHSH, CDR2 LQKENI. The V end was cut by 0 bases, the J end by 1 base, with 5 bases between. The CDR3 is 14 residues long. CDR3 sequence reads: CASSPPSGTDTQYF. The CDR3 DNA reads TGTGCCAGCTCACCACCATCGGGCACAGATACGCAGTATTTT.

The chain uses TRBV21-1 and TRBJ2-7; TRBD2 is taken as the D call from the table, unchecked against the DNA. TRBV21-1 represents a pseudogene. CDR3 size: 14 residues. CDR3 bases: TGTGCCAGCAGCAAAGCGGGAGCCCGCTACGAGCAGTACTTC. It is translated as CASSKAGARYEQYF.

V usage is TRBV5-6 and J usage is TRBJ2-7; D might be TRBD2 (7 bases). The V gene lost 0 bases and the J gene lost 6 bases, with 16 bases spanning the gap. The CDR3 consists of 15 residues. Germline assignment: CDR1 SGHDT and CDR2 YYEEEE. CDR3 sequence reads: CASSLADRRGTEQYF. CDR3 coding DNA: TGTGCCAGCAGCTTGGCCGACAGGCGGGGGACCGAGCAGTACTTC.

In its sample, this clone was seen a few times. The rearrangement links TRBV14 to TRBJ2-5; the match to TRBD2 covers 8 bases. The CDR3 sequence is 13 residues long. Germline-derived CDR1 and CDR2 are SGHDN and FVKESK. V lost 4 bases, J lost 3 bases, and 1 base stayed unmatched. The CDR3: CASSRAGEETQYF. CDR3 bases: TGTGCCAGCAGCCGAGCGGGGGAAGAGACCCAGTACTTC. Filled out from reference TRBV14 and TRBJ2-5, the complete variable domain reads EAGVTQFPSHSVIEKGQTVTLRCDPISGHDNLYWYRRVMGKEIKFLLHFVKESKQDESGMPNNRFLAERTGGTYSTLKVQPAELEDSGVYFCASSRAGEETQYFGPGTRLLVL.

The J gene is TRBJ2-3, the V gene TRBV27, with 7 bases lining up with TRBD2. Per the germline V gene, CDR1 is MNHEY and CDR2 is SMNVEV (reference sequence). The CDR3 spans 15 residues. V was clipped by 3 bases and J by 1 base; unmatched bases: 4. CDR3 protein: CASSFIAGGTDTQYF. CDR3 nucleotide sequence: TGTGCCAGCAGTTTCATCGCGGGGGGCACAGATACGCAGTATTTT.

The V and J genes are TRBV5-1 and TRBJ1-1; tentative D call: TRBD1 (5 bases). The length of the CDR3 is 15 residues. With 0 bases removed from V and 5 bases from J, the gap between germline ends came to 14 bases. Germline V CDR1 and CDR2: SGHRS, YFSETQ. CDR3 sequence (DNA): TGCGCCAGCAGCTTGGGGGTTGGTGGGGGGACTGAAGCTTTCTTT. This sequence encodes CASSLGVGGGTEAFF.

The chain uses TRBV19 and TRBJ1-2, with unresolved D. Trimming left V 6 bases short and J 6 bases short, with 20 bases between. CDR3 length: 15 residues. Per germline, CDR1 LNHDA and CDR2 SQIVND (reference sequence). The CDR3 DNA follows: TGTGCCAGTAGCCCTCTCGCGGTCTTGTCGGATGGCTACACCTTC. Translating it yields CASSPLAVLSDGYTF. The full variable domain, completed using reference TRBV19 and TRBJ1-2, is DGGITQSPKYLFRKEGQNVTLSCEQNLNHDAMYWYRQDPGQGLRLIYYSQIVNDFQKGDIAEGYSVSREKKESFPLTVTSAQKNPTAFYLCASSPLAVLSDGYTFGSGTRLTVV.

The CDR3 region is CASSLGTGGFDTEAFF. CDR3 nucleotide sequence: TGTGCCAGCAGCCTCGGGACAGGGGGGTTCGACACTGAAGCTTTCTTT. J is TRBJ1-1 and V is TRBV7-6; 11 bases are shared with TRBD1. V lost 5 bases, J lost 3 bases, and 8 bases stayed unmatched. Germline CDR1 and CDR2: SGHVS and FNYEAQ. The CDR3 length is 16 residues.

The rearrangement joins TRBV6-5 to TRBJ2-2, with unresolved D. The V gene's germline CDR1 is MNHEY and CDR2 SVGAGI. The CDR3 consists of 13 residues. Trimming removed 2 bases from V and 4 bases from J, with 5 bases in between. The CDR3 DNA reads TGTGCCAGCAGTTACGAGGCCACCGGGGAGCTGTTTTTT. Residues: CASSYEATGELFF.

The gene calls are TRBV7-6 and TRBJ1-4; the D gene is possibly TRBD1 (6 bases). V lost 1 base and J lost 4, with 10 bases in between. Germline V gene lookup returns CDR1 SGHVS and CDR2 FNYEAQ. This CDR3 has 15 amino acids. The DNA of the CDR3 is TGTGCCAGCAGCTTAGTATACAGGGATAATGAAAAACTGTTTTTT. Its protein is CASSLVYRDNEKLFF.

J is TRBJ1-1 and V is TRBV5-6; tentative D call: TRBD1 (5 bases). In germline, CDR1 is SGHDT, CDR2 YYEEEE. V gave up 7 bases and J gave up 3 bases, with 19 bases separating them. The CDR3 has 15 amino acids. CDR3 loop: CASWTRGVGDTEAFF. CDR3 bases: TGTGCCAGCTGGACGCGGGGGGTAGGGGACACTGAAGCTTTCTTT.

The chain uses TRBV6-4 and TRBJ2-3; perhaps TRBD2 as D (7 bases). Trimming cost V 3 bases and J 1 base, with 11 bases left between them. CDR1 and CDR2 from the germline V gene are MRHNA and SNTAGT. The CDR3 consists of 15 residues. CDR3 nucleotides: TGTGCCAGCAGTGAAGGGGGGGGCGGCACAGATACGCAGTATTTT. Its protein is CASSEGGGGTDTQYF.

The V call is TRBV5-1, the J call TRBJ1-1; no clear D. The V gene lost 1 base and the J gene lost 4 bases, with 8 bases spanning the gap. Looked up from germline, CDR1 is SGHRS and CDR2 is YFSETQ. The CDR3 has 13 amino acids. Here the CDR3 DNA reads TGCGCCAGCAGCTTGAGGGAGCGCACTGAAGCTTTCTTT. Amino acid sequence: CASSLRERTEAFF.

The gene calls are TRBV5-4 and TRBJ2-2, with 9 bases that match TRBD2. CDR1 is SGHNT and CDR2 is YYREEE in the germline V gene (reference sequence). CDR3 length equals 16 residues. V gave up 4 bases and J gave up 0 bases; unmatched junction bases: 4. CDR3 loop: CASSQLAGSNTGELFF. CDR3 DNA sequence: TGTGCCAGCAGCCAACTAGCGGGCTCGAACACCGGGGAGCTGTTTTTT.

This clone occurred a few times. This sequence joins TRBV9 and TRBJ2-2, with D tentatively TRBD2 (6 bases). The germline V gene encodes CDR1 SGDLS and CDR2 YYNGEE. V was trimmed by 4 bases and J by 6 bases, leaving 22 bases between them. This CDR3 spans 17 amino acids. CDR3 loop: CASSRGVSGGPAGELFF. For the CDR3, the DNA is TGTGCCAGCAGCCGAGGAGTTAGCGGTGGCCCTGCCGGGGAGCTGTTTTTT.

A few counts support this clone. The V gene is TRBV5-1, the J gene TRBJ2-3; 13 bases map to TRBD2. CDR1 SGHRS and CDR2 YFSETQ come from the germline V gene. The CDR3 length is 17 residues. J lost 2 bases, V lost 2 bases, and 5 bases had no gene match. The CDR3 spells CASSFAGLAGITDTQYF. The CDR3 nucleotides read TGCGCCAGCAGCTTCGCGGGACTAGCGGGGATCACAGATACGCAGTATTTT.

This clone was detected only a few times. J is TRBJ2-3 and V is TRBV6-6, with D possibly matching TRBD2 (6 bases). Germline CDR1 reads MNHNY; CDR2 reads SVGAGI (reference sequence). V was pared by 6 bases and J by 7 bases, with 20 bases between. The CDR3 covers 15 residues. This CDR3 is CASRSSSVNFNTQYF. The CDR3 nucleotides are TGTGCCAGCAGATCCTCTAGCGTGAACTTTAATACGCAGTATTTT.

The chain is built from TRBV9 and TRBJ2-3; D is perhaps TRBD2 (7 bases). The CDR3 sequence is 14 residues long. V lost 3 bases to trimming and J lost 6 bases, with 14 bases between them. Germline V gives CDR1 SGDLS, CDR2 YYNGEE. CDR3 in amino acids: CASSGGGAWDTQYF. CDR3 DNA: TGTGCCAGCAGCGGAGGGGGGGCCTGGGATACGCAGTATTTT.

The CDR3 is CSVLTGHIYNEQFF. The DNA of the CDR3 is TGCAGCGTATTGACGGGACACATATACAATGAGCAGTTCTTC. V usage is TRBV29-1 and J usage is TRBJ2-1; D is possibly TRBD1 (6 bases). This CDR3 has 14 residues. The germline CDR1 and CDR2 sequences are SQVTM and ANQGSEA. Trimming took 6 bases from V and 4 from J, leaving 16 bases between them.

This chain's CDR3 is CASSLRSPFYGYTF. CDR3 nucleotide sequence: TGTGCCAGCAGCCTTCGGTCCCCGTTCTATGGCTACACCTTC. The rearrangement links TRBV14 to TRBJ1-2; D is ambiguous. Deletions cut 4 bases from V and 4 bases from J, with 13 bases between. The germline CDR1 and CDR2 sequences are SGHDN and FVKESK. The CDR3 is 14 residues long.

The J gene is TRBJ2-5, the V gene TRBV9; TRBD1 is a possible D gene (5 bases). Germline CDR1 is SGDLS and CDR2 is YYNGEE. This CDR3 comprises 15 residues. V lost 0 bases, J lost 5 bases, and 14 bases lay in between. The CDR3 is CASSVDGRVSETQYF. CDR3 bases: TGTGCCAGCAGCGTAGATGGCAGGGTGTCGGAGACCCAGTACTTC. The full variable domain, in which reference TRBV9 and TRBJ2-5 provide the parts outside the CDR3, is DSGVTQTPKHLITATGQRVTLRCSPRSGDLSVYWYQQSLDQGLQFLIQYYNGEERAKGNILERFSAQQFPDLHSELNLSSLELGDSALYFCASSVDGRVSETQYFGPGTRLLVL.

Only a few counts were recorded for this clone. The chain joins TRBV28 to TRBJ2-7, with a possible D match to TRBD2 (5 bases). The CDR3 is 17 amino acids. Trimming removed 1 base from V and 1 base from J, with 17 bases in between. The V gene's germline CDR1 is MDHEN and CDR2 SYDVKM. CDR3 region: CASSLYYPGLRSYEQYF. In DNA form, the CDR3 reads TGTGCCAGCAGTTTATATTATCCAGGACTGCGATCCTACGAGCAGTACTTC.

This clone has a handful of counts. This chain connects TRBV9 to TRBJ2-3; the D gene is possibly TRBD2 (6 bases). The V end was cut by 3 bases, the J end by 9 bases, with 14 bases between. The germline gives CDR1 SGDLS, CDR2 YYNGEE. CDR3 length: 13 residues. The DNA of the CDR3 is TGTGCCAGCAGCGCAGATAGCGGCTCCACGCAGTATTTT. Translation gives CASSADSGSTQYF.

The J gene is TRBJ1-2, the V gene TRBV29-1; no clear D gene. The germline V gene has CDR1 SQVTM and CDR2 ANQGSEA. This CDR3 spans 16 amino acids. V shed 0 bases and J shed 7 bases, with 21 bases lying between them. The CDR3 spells CSVEEPVAGRRSGYTF. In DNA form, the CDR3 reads TGCAGCGTTGAAGAGCCGGTGGCAGGCAGAAGAAGTGGCTACACCTTC. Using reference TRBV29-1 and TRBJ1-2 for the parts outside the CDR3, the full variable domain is SAVISQKPSRDICQRGTSLTIQCQVDSQVTMMFWYRQQPGQSLTLIATANQGSEATYESGFVIDKFPISRPNLTFSTLTVSNMSPEDSSIYLCSVEEPVAGRRSGYTFGSGTRLTVV.

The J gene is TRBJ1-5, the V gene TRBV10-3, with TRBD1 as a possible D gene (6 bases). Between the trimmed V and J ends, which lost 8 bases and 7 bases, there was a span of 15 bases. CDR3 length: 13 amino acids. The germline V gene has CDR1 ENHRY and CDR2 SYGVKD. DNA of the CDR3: TGTGCCATCTCCGGTCAGGGGATGCAGCCCCAGCATTTT. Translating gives CAISGQGMQPQHF.

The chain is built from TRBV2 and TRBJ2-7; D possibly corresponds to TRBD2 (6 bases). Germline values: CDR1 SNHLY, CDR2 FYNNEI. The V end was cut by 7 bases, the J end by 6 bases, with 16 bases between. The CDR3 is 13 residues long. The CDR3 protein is CASNRGVLGEQYF. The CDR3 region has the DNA TGTGCCAGCAACCGCGGGGTTTTGGGCGAGCAGTACTTC.